This is a list of T cell receptor beta chains from one sample in a study of response to subunit inactivated influenza vaccine. TCRdb independently ran MiXCR on the RT-PCR reads; one entry per CDR3 protein. The table records about 570,000 distinct CDR3 sequences, approximately 12% of them present only once. Source: PBMCs from blood, taken on the day of vaccination. These receptors all come from a man aged 50 or older who received an inactivated influenza vaccine. The CDR3 runs from the conserved cysteine through the conserved F or W. The D gene is left open where the match is weak. Size tells how often a clone was seen (once, few, many) or the class of an expanded clone, and some rows leave it out.

TRBD1	-	TRBV2	TRBJ1-1	CASSESGTGRAFF	TGTGCCAGCAGTGAATCCGGGACAGGGAGAGCTTTCTTT
-	few	TRBV12-3/TRBV12-4	TRBJ2-1	CASSFDGPFSYNEQFF	TGTGCCAGCAGTTTTGACGGTCCTTTCTCCTACAATGAGCAGTTCTTC
TRBD2	many	TRBV20-1	TRBJ2-3	CSAGTSGNPDTQYF	TGCAGTGCTGGTACTAGCGGGAATCCAGATACGCAGTATTTT
-	-	TRBV12-3/TRBV12-4	TRBJ1-1	CASSIQTRAAPEAFF	TGTGCCAGCAGCATTCAGACACGGGCAGCTCCTGAAGCTTTCTTT
-	-	TRBV3-1	TRBJ1-1	CASSQDRLKTEAFF	TGTGCCAGCAGCCAAGATCGATTGAAGACTGAAGCTTTCTTT
TRBD2	-	TRBV12-3/TRBV12-4	TRBJ2-2	CASSGPAGANTGELFF	TGTGCCAGCAGTGGACCGGCGGGGGCGAACACCGGGGAGCTGTTTTTT
TRBD2	-	TRBV4-3	TRBJ2-6	CASSLGLADPGANVLTF	TGCGCCAGCAGCCTCGGACTAGCGGACCCTGGGGCCAACGTCCTGACTTTC
TRBD2	many	TRBV7-9	TRBJ2-2	CASTPGIAGETGELFF	TGTGCCAGCACCCCCGGGATAGCGGGAGAGACCGGGGAGCTGTTTTTT
-	-	TRBV27	TRBJ1-2	CASRGLLGGYTF	TGTGCCAGCAGAGGCCTCTTGGGTGGCTACACCTTC
TRBD1	-	TRBV5-6	TRBJ1-2	CASSLVGTGYYGYTF	TGTGCCAGCAGCTTGGTCGGGACAGGGTATTATGGCTACACCTTC
TRBD2	few	TRBV20-1	TRBJ2-1	CSARFRAGERVSYNEQFF	TGCAGTGCTAGGTTTCGAGCGGGGGAACGTGTCTCCTACAATGAGCAGTTCTTC
TRBD1	-	TRBV20-1	TRBJ2-1	CSARDYRGNNEQFF	TGCAGTGCTAGAGACTACAGGGGGAACAATGAGCAGTTCTTC
-	-	TRBV7-9	TRBJ2-1	CASSFPGPLNEQFF	TGTGCCAGCAGCTTTCCCGGACCTTTGAATGAGCAGTTCTTC
-	many	TRBV5-6	TRBJ2-5	CASSLGPYQETQYF	TGTGCCAGCAGCTTGGGACCTTACCAAGAGACCCAGTACTTC
TRBD2	-	TRBV20-1	TRBJ2-3	CSAKGLAGTDTQYF	TGCAGTGCTAAGGGACTAGCGGGCACAGATACGCAGTATTTT